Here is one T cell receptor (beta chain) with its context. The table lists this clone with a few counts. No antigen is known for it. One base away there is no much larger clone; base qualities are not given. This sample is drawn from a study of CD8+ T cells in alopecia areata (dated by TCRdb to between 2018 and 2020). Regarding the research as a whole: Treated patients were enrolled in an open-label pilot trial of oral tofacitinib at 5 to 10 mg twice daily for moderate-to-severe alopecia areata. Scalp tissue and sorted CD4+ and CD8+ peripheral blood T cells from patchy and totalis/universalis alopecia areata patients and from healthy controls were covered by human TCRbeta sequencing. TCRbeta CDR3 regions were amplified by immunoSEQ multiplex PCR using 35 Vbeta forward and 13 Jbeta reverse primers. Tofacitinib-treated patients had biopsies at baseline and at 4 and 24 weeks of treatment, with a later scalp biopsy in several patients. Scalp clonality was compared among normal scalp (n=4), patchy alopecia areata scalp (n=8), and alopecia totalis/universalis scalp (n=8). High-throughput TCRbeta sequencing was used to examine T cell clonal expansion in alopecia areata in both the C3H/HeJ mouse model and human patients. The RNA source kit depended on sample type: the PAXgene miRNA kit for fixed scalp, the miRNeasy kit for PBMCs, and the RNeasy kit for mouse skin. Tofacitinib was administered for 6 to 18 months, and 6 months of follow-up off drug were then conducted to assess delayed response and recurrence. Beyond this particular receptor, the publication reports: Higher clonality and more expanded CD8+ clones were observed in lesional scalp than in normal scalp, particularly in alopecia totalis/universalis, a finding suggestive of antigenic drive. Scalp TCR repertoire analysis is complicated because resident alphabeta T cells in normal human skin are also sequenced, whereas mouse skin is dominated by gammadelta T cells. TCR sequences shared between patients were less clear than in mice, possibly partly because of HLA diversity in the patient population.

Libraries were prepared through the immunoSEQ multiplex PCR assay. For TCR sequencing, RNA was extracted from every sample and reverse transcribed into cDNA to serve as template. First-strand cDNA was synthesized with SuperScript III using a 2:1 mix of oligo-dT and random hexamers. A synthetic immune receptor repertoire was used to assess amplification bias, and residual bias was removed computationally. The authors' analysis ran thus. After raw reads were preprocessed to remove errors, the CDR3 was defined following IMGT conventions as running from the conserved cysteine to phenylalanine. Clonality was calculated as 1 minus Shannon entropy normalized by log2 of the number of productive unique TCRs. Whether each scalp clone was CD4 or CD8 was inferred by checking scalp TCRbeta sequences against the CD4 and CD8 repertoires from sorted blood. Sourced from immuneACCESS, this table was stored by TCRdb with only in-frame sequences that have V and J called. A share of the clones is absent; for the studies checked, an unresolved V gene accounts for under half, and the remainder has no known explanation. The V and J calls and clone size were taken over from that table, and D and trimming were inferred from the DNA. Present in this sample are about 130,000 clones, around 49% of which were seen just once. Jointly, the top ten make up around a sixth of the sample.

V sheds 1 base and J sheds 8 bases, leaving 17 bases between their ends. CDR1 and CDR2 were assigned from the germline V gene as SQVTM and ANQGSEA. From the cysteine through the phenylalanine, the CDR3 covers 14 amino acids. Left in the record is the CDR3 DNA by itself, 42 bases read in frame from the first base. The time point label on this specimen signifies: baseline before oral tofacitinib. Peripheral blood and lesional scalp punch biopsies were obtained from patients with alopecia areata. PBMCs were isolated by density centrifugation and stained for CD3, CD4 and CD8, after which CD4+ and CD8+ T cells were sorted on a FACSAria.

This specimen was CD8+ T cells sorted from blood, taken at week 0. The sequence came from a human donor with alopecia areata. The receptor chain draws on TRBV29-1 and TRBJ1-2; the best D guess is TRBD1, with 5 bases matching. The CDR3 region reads CSVEGQGAVHGYTF. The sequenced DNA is TGCAGCGTTGAAGGGCAGGGAGCTGTTCACGGCTACACCTTC.